Included here is one T cell receptor beta chain sequence, with context. The CDR3 extends over 16 amino acids. Trimming left V 5 bases short and J 4 bases short, with 17 bases between. Germline CDR1 reads LNHNV; CDR2 reads YYDKDF (reference sequence). This specimen comes from a study of blood T cell repertoires in COVID-19. Study-level information: COVID-19 samples, acute and convalescent, were from the United States, Italy and Spain.

Sequenced by immunoSEQ multiplex PCR; TCRdb stores in-frame clones only, minus some. This sample has over 150,000 clones, with 84% found just once. Input material: peripheral blood. The receptor's source is a human donor in a cohort sampled during active COVID-19. The chain is built from TRBV15 and TRBJ2-2; possibly TRBD1 for D (7 bases). CDR3 protein: CATSRDQGGSTGELFF. The DNA for the CDR3 is TGTGCCACCAGCCGCGACCAGGGGGGTAGCACCGGGGAGCTGTTTTTT.